Sequencing of this TCR beta chain was carried out in a study of CD8 T cells in ankylosing spondylitis. As concerns this clonotype: Its antigen is unidentified.

Study-wide findings and caveats: In the blood and synovial fluid of reactive arthritis, some motif variants had been previously reported. Matched synovial fluid from ankylosing spondylitis patients was reported to be enriched for disease-linked clones.

A single record per CDR3 protein comes from TCRdb applying MiXCR to the 5' RACE reads. The sample consists of 150,000 to 250,000 distinct CDR3 sequences, around 13% of them appearing once. The CDR3 runs to 20 residues. Trimming cost V 3 bases and J 4 bases; bases outside gene matches: 18. Per germline, CDR1 SGHVS and CDR2 FNYEAQ. The clonotype originates from a male donor with ankylosing spondylitis or in good health (not recorded which). The chain combines TRBV7-6 with TRBJ1-3; TRBD1 matches at 10 bases. Sample: blood, either unsorted or a sorted T cell fraction (not recorded which). DNA of the CDR3: TGTGCCAGCAGCTTGTCCGACCCGGGACAGGGGATTCGGTCCGGAAACACCATATATTTT. Amino acid sequence: CASSLSDPGQGIRSGNTIYF.